These 25 T cell receptor beta chains came from one sample sequenced in a study of blood T cell repertoires in COVID-19. The assay was immunoSEQ multiplex PCR, and TCRdb's table has in-frame clones only and misses some. The table has around 99,000 clones, about 89% seen once; the top ten hold approximately 1.2%. The material sequenced was peripheral blood. The source of these receptors is a woman aged 25-40 years with acute or convalescent COVID-19.

V usage is TRBV16 and J usage is TRBJ1-2, with a weak D call TRBD1 (6 bases). V was trimmed by 4 bases and J by 6 bases, leaving 27 bases between them. The germline V gene has CDR1 KGHSY and CDR2 FQNENV. The CDR3 is 18 amino acids. CDR3 region: CASSPRSGIPKKGDGYTF. The CDR3 DNA follows: TGTGCCAGCAGCCCCCGATCCGGGATCCCGAAAAAGGGGGATGGCTACACCTTC.

The chain employs TRBV10-2 and TRBJ1-5; D is undetermined. The germline V gene has CDR1 WSHSY and CDR2 SAAADI. Trimming pared 1 base from V and 4 bases from J, leaving 8 bases between. CDR3 length equals 14 residues. In nucleotides, the CDR3 is TGCGCCAGCAGTGAGTTGGCGGGAAATCAGCCCCAGCATTTT. As protein: CASSELAGNQPQHF.

The rearrangement joins TRBV6-2 or TRBV6-3 to TRBJ1-1; D is perhaps TRBD1 (6 bases). Trimming removed 4 bases from V and 5 bases from J, with 8 bases in between. The CDR3 is 12 residues long. CDR1 is MNHEY, CDR2 SVGEGT, per germline. The CDR3 DNA reads as TGTGCCAGCAGTTTACAGGGAACTGAAGCTTTCTTT. Protein: CASSLQGTEAFF.

The chain couples TRBV24-1 to TRBJ1-5; 8 positions agree with TRBD1. CDR1 KGHDR and CDR2 SFDVKD come from the germline V gene. The CDR3 is 14 amino acids. Trimming at V came to 7 bases and at J to 6 bases, leaving 7 bases not matched to a gene. The CDR3 reads CATSDRGIGQPQHF. DNA for the CDR3: TGTGCCACCAGCGACAGGGGTATCGGTCAGCCCCAGCATTTT.

This clone was observed a handful of times. The CDR3 DNA follows: TGTGCCAGCAGTGGACAGGACTACTACGAGCAGTACTTC. Its translation is CASSGQDYYEQYF. This chain joins TRBV6-2 or TRBV6-3 and TRBJ2-7; D is perhaps TRBD1 (7 bases). V lost 5 bases, J lost 3 bases, and 11 bases lay in between. Germline CDR1 and CDR2: MNHEY and SVGEGT. The CDR3 totals 13 residues.

This clone has more than one count but fewer than ten. The chain is built from TRBV2 and TRBJ2-2; perhaps TRBD2 as D (6 bases). Deletions cut 6 bases from V and 5 bases from J, with 10 bases between. The germline CDR1 and CDR2 sequences are SNHLY and FYNNEI. The CDR3 totals 13 residues. The CDR3 is CASRASETGELFF. The CDR3 DNA sequence: TGTGCCAGCAGGGCTAGCGAAACCGGGGAGCTGTTTTTT.

The chain is built from TRBV7-2 and TRBJ2-7, with a possible D match to TRBD1 (6 bases). CDR3 size: 15 residues. V was shortened by 4 bases and J by 3 bases, with 16 bases between the two germline ends. Germline V gene sequence: CDR1 SGHTA, CDR2 FQGNSA. The CDR3 DNA sequence: TGTGCCAGCAGCTCTGGACAGTCAATCATCTACGAGCAGTACTTC. Its protein product is CASSSGQSIIYEQYF.

This chain connects TRBV11-3 to TRBJ1-2, with TRBD1 identical over 8 bases. There are 14 residues in the CDR3. After removal of 4 bases from V and 7 bases from J, the junction contained 8 bases not matched to a gene. Germline CDR1 reads SGHNT; CDR2 reads YENEEA. This CDR3 reads CASSSSTGVVGYTF. CDR3 sequence (DNA): TGTGCCAGCAGCTCTTCGACAGGGGTAGTTGGCTACACCTTC.

This clone appeared a single time. The V and J genes are TRBV10-3 and TRBJ1-1, with TRBD1 identical over 7 bases. The CDR3 runs 12 residues. Germline lookup yields CDR1 ENHRY and CDR2 SYGVKD. J lost 0 bases, V lost 11 bases, and 3 bases had no gene match. The CDR3 spells CAAGQLNTEAFF. The CDR3, as DNA: TGTGCCGCGGGACAGCTGAACACTGAAGCTTTCTTT.

The chain employs TRBV29-1 and TRBJ1-2; 7 nucleotides line up with TRBD1. This CDR3 has 12 residues. V gave up 7 bases and J gave up 5 bases; unmatched junction bases: 7. Germline CDR1 and CDR2: SQVTM and ANQGSEA. CDR3 nucleotide sequence: TGCAGCGCTCGGGACAGTCGGTATGGCTACACCTTC. Its protein is CSARDSRYGYTF.

This clone was detected only a few times. The genes are TRBV7-3 and TRBJ2-1; possible D gene TRBD2, 5 bases. CDR1 and CDR2 (germline): SGHTA, FQGTGA. V gave up 3 bases and J gave up 5 bases, with 11 bases separating them. This CDR3 is built from 14 residues. CDR3 amino acids: CASSFSGGHNEQFF. DNA of the CDR3: TGTGCCAGCAGCTTCAGCGGCGGTCACAATGAGCAGTTCTTC.

This rearrangement joins TRBV28 to TRBJ1-1; TRBD1 matches 9 bases. There are 15 residues in the CDR3. The V segment lost 6 bases and the J segment 5 bases; nucleotides outside the gene matches: 10. Germline V gene lookup returns CDR1 MDHEN and CDR2 SYDVKM. The CDR3 coding sequence is TGTGCCAGCAGGGGTGCGGACAGGGGCTTGACTGAAGCTTTCTTT. This sequence encodes CASRGADRGLTEAFF.

The chain combines TRBV28 with TRBJ1-5; D is perhaps TRBD1 (5 bases). CDR1 is MDHEN, CDR2 SYDVKM, per germline. The length of the CDR3 is 16 residues. V was cut by 6 bases and J by 7 bases, with 22 bases left in between. CDR3 nucleotide sequence: TGTGCCAGCAGCCAAGTCGGGGGGGAGGGTTGGCAGCCCCAGCATTTT. Its translation is CASSQVGGEGWQPQHF.

The gene calls are TRBV7-9 and TRBJ1-2, with D perhaps matching TRBD1 (5 bases). CDR1 is SEHNR, CDR2 FQNEAQ, per germline (reference sequence). CDR3 size: 16 residues. Trimming stripped 2 bases from V and 4 bases from J, with 17 bases between. CDR3 loop: CASSLSGDRNSYGYTF. DNA for the CDR3: TGTGCCAGCAGCTTATCAGGAGACAGAAATAGCTATGGCTACACCTTC.

The V call is TRBV6-5, the J call TRBJ1-5; TRBD1 agrees at 8 bases. This CDR3 is built from 15 residues. V was pared by 5 bases and J by 0 bases, with 3 bases of the junction left unmatched. The germline V gene has CDR1 MNHEY and CDR2 SVGAGI. In nucleotides, the CDR3 is TGTGCCAGCAGTACAGGGGGTTATAGCAATCAGCCCCAGCATTTT. The encoded protein is CASSTGGYSNQPQHF.

V usage is TRBV27 and J usage is TRBJ2-3; D may be TRBD2 (6 bases). The germline V and J ends were trimmed by 0 bases and 1 base, with 20 bases remaining between them. The CDR3 has 19 amino acids. Germline CDR1 MNHEY, CDR2 SMNVEV (reference sequence). In DNA form, the CDR3 reads TGTGCCAGCAGTTTATCGAACCCAGGGATCAGGAGGGGCACAGATACGCAGTATTTT. It encodes CASSLSNPGIRRGTDTQYF.

This chain links TRBV28 with TRBJ2-7; no clear D. This CDR3 contains 12 residues. V lost 4 bases to trimming and J lost 5 bases, with 9 bases between them. Germline values: CDR1 MDHEN, CDR2 SYDVKM. The CDR3 nucleotides read TGTGCCAGCAGTTCCTCCCGGGACGAGCAGTACTTC. It is translated as CASSSSRDEQYF.

The chain couples TRBV9 to TRBJ1-1; D gene ambiguous. Germline V gives CDR1 SGDLS, CDR2 YYNGEE. This CDR3 has 18 residues. Trimming pared 0 bases from V and 4 bases from J, leaving 22 bases between. As DNA, the CDR3 is TGTGCCAGCAGCGTAGGCATGACGGCGGCGGGGAAAGGCACTGAAGCTTTCTTT. It yields the protein CASSVGMTAAGKGTEAFF.

This rearrangement joins TRBV30 to TRBJ1-1; 9 bases map to TRBD1. The length of the CDR3 is 16 residues. Germline V gene sequence: CDR1 GTSNPN, CDR2 SVGIG (reference sequence). V dropped 3 bases and J dropped 5; count of bases not matched to a gene: 13. The CDR3 sequence: CAWRPITGGAFTEAFF. The CDR3 DNA reads as TGTGCCTGGAGACCTATCACAGGGGGCGCGTTTACTGAAGCTTTCTTT.

This clone has a handful of counts. The V and J genes are TRBV4-1 and TRBJ2-2; D unclear. The CDR3 is 13 amino acids. Germline lookup yields CDR1 MGHRA and CDR2 YSYEKL. Trimming took 0 bases from V and 6 from J, leaving 5 bases between them. Here the CDR3 DNA reads TGCGCCAGCAGCCAAGATCTAGCCGGGGAGCTGTTTTTT. It codes for CASSQDLAGELFF.

This chain uses TRBV6-2 or TRBV6-3 with TRBJ1-5; 7 nucleotides align to TRBD1. The length of the CDR3 is 15 residues. Per the germline V gene, CDR1 is MNHEY and CDR2 is SVGEGT. Trimming took 2 bases from V and 11 from J; bases not matched to a gene: 12. In nucleotides, the CDR3 is TGTGCCAGCAGTTACGGCACAGGGGCCGCTGGGTCCCAGCATTTT. This encodes CASSYGTGAAGSQHF.

The chain links TRBV2 to TRBJ2-4; possibly TRBD2 for D (5 bases). Germline V gene data show CDR1 as SNHLY and CDR2 as FYNNEI. V was cut by 9 bases and J by 0 bases, with 21 bases left in between. The CDR3 sequence is 17 residues long. CDR3 bases: TGTGCCAGTCATTTTACGGGGAGTCGTCTAGCCAAAAACATTCAGTACTTC. This encodes CASHFTGSRLAKNIQYF. The whole variable domain, filled in from reference TRBV2 and TRBJ2-4, reads EPEVTQTPSHQVTQMGQEVILRCVPISNHLYFYWYRQILGQKVEFLVSFYNNEISEKSEIFDDQFSVERPDGSNFTLKIRSTKLEDSAMYFCASHFTGSRLAKNIQYFGAGTRLSVL.

The chain couples TRBV2 to TRBJ1-5; 10 bases are shared with TRBD1. Germline loops: CDR1 SNHLY, CDR2 FYNNEI. The CDR3 runs to 13 residues. Trimming cost V 7 bases and J 6 bases; bases outside gene matches: 3. CDR3 in amino acids: CASTGQGGQPQHF. The CDR3 bases are TGTGCCAGCACAGGACAGGGGGGTCAGCCCCAGCATTTT.

V usage is TRBV23-1 and J usage is TRBJ1-5; tentative D call: TRBD1 (6 bases). Being an ORF, TRBV23-1 has a function that is uncertain. V was cut by 6 bases and J by 4 bases, with 13 bases left in between. This CDR3 region has 14 residues. The CDR3 region has the DNA TGCGCCAGCAGCCCATTACAGGGTAATCAGCCCCAGCATTTT. Protein: CASSPLQGNQPQHF.

The chain has TRBV2 and TRBJ2-1; 10 bases map to TRBD2. Germline loops: CDR1 SNHLY, CDR2 FYNNEI. The V segment lost 6 bases and the J segment 2 bases; nucleotides outside the gene matches: 1. The CDR3 totals 14 residues. CDR3 DNA sequence: TGTGCCAGCAGCACTAGCGGGGCCTACAATGAGCAGTTCTTC. Translation gives CASSTSGAYNEQFF.